This TCR beta chain is drawn from a study of T cells after posttransplantation cyclophosphamide. The CDR3 is 22 residues long. Germline V gives CDR1 SGDLS, CDR2 YYNGEE. The J segment lost 8 bases and the V segment lost 0 bases, leaving 28 bases of the junction unmatched. The repertoire was sequenced with immunoSEQ multiplex PCR; TCRdb's copy has only in-frame clones and lacks some. The sample shows a few thousand clones, none of them appearing just once. This clone was observed many times. Treatment was busulfan-fludarabine conditioning, a marrow graft, and cyclophosphamide on days +3 and +4. V gene TRBV9 combines with J gene TRBJ2-1; 8 bases are shared with TRBD1. The sequence was collected from a female patient aged 45-65 years who received an allogeneic stem cell transplant from a related donor, was CMV-positive, and had no GVHD. The graft donor may have given rise to some T cells. Sequencing was performed on PBMCs, taken 32 days after allogeneic stem cell transplant with posttransplant cyclophosphamide. The CDR3 nucleotides read TGTGCCAGCAGCGTAGAGGCAATTTGGGCCCAGGGGGCGATTCCTATGCGGCATGAGCAGTTCTTC. Translation gives CASSVEAIWAQGAIPMRHEQFF.